These T cell receptor beta chains were read from a single sample in a study of early T cells in non-severe SARS-CoV-2 infection. MiXCR, applied by TCRdb to the 5' RACE reads, yields one record per CDR3 protein. The profile shows some 85,000 distinct CDR3 sequences, approximately 15% of them singletons. The sequencing input was whole blood. These receptors came from an adult who was a healthcare worker with PCR-confirmed SARS-CoV-2 infection or an uninfected control (not recorded which). Each CDR3 is given with its conserved first and last residue. D genes are given only for firm matches. For some rows the clone size is stated as once, few or many, or as a class when expanded; others skip it.

j_call clone_size v_call d_call cdr3_aa cdr3_nt
TRBJ2-3 - TRBV12-5 TRBD2 CASGLVRLAHTDTQYF TGTGCTAGTGGTTTGGTACGACTAGCCCACACAGATACGCAGTATTTT
TRBJ1-1 many TRBV29-1 - CSVAGGTSTEAFF TGCAGCGTTGCTGGGGGGACGTCCACTGAAGCTTTCTTT
TRBJ1-1 few TRBV18 TRBD1 CASSPVGQGGTEAFF TGTGCCAGCTCACCAGTGGGACAGGGGGGCACTGAAGCTTTCTTT
TRBJ2-7 - TRBV7-3 - CASSLMAGISYEQYF TGTGCCAGCAGCTTAATGGCAGGGATCTCCTACGAGCAGTACTTC
TRBJ2-3 many TRBV7-9 - CASSFDRSTDTQYF TGTGCCAGCAGCTTCGACAGATCCACAGATACGCAGTATTTT
TRBJ2-3 few TRBV6-4 TRBD2 CASSERRTSKGTDTQYF TGTGCCAGCAGTGAACGGCGGACTAGCAAAGGCACAGATACGCAGTATTTT
TRBJ2-3 few TRBV20-1 - CSARDHREDTQYF TGCAGTGCTAGAGATCATCGAGAAGATACGCAGTATTTT
TRBJ2-7 - TRBV3-1 TRBD2 CASSQWLAGTYEQYF TGTGCCAGCAGCCAGTGGCTAGCGGGAACCTACGAGCAGTACTTC
TRBJ1-1 few TRBV5-1 - CASSLAPGEGSEAFF TGCGCCAGCAGCTTGGCGCCAGGGGAGGGATCTGAAGCTTTCTTT
TRBJ2-3 - TRBV12-3/TRBV12-4 TRBD2 CASSSPGEGVDTQYF TGTGCCAGCAGTTCCCCGGGGGAGGGAGTAGATACGCAGTATTTT
TRBJ2-5 - TRBV4-2 - CASSQDKHGETQYF TGTGCCAGCAGCCAAGATAAGCACGGGGAGACCCAGTACTTC
TRBJ2-1 few TRBV3-1 - CASRTTTGLDGLFF TGTGCCAGCAGGACCACAACCGGACTCGATGGGCTGTTCTTC
TRBJ1-1 - TRBV9 - CASSVEGYTEAFF TGTGCCAGCAGCGTAGAAGGGTACACTGAAGCTTTCTTT
TRBJ2-4 - TRBV19 - CASSIDSGILAKNNQYF TGTGCCAGTAGTATAGATTCCGGGATACTAGCCAAAAACAATCAGTACTTC
TRBJ2-2 - TRBV11-2 TRBD1 CASSPWDRSGTGELFF TGTGCCAGCAGCCCCTGGGACAGGTCCGGCACCGGGGAGCTGTTTTTT
TRBJ1-6 few TRBV6-5 - CASTPGHGNSPLHF TGTGCCAGCACCCCTGGACATGGGAATTCACCCCTCCACTTT
TRBJ1-2 few TRBV19 - CASIGVRTNYGYTF TGTGCCAGTATCGGAGTTCGGACAAACTATGGCTACACCTTC
TRBJ2-3 - TRBV20-1 - CSAIGTADTQYF TGCAGTGCTATCGGGACGGCAGATACGCAGTATTTT
TRBJ1-3 - TRBV18 - CASSTGPQDTIYF TGTGCCAGCTCGACGGGACCGCAGGACACCATATATTTT
TRBJ2-4 - TRBV6-5 TRBD1 CASSYSPTGVAKNIQYF TGTGCCAGCAGTTACTCCCCGACAGGGGTAGCCAAAAACATTCAGTACTTC
TRBJ1-6 few TRBV5-1 - CASSFEGATLHF TGCGCCAGCAGCTTCGAAGGGGCCACCCTCCACTTT
TRBJ2-7 many TRBV20-1 - CSASDPTPTYEQYF TGCAGTGCCTCGGACCCGACTCCGACCTACGAGCAGTACTTC
TRBJ1-1 many TRBV5-1 - CASSWKGAPEAFF TGCGCCAGCAGCTGGAAAGGTGCTCCTGAAGCTTTCTTT
TRBJ1-4 few TRBV5-1 - CASSLGQSNEKLFF TGCGCCAGCAGCTTGGGGCAGAGTAATGAAAAACTGTTTTTT
TRBJ2-3 - TRBV7-9 - CASSPGTVADTQYF TGTGCCAGCTCCCCGGGTACGGTAGCAGATACGCAGTATTTT
TRBJ2-1 - TRBV5-5 - CASSLAGASEYNEQFF TGTGCCAGCAGCTTGGCGGGGGCTAGCGAATACAATGAGCAGTTCTTC
TRBJ2-6 - TRBV29-1 TRBD1 CSVKQGAGANVLTF TGCAGCGTTAAACAGGGGGCCGGGGCCAACGTCCTGACTTTC
TRBJ2-7 few TRBV20-1 TRBD2 CSASGLAGGLRVQYF TGCAGTGCTAGTGGACTAGCGGGAGGTTTACGGGTGCAGTACTTC
TRBJ1-2 many TRBV5-1 - CASSLDWGEGYTF TGCGCCAGCAGCTTGGATTGGGGAGAGGGCTACACCTTC
TRBJ2-5 many TRBV12-3/TRBV12-4 TRBD1 CASSSGQGAKTQYF TGTGCCAGCAGCTCGGGACAGGGGGCGAAGACCCAGTACTTC
TRBJ1-2 many TRBV12-3/TRBV12-4 - CASSLDNNYGYTF TGTGCCAGCAGTTTGGACAACAACTATGGCTACACCTTC
TRBJ2-7 few TRBV23-1 - CASSPDPKDYEQYF TGCGCCAGCAGCCCGGACCCCAAGGACTACGAGCAGTACTTC
TRBJ1-1 many TRBV12-3/TRBV12-4 - CASSLGQNTEAFF TGTGCCAGCAGCTTAGGCCAGAACACTGAAGCTTTCTTT
TRBJ2-3 few TRBV7-2 - CASSLGNSADTQYF TGTGCCAGCAGCTTAGGCAACAGCGCAGATACGCAGTATTTT
TRBJ1-1 few TRBV7-2 TRBD1 CASSSTIGGMNTEAFF TGTGCCAGCAGCTCAACCATAGGGGGCATGAACACTGAAGCTTTCTTT
TRBJ2-5 - TRBV3-1 TRBD2 CASSQELAGDQETQYF TGTGCCAGCAGCCAAGAACTAGCGGGCGATCAAGAGACCCAGTACTTC
TRBJ2-3 many TRBV5-1 TRBD2 CASSATGLAGGRSYGTDTQYF TGCGCCAGCAGCGCGACTGGACTAGCGGGGGGTCGGTCTTACGGCACAGATACGCAGTATTTT
TRBJ2-5 few TRBV6-5 - CASSYSGIVVETQYF TGTGCCAGCAGTTACTCGGGGATCGTCGTAGAGACCCAGTACTTC
TRBJ1-6 - TRBV11-2 - CASSPGLKSSYNSPLHF TGTGCCAGCAGTCCGGGCCTTAAGAGCTCCTATAATTCACCCCTCCACTTT
TRBJ1-1 - TRBV20-1 - CSARDRGARAFF TGCAGTGCTAGAGATCGAGGGGCGAGGGCTTTCTTT
TRBJ2-2 - TRBV7-8 - CASSVDLTGELFF TGTGCCAGCAGCGTCGACCTTACCGGGGAGCTGTTTTTT
TRBJ1-1 - TRBV5-1 - CASSRGFEAFF TGCGCCAGCAGCCGAGGTTTTGAAGCTTTCTTT
TRBJ2-1 - TRBV6-4 TRBD1 CASSGIQGAHTDEQFF TGTGCCAGCAGTGGTATACAGGGGGCGCACACGGATGAGCAGTTCTTC
TRBJ1-4 many TRBV11-2 - CASSSWRGGTNEKLFF TGTGCCAGCAGCTCCTGGAGGGGCGGAACTAATGAAAAACTGTTTTTT
TRBJ2-2 many TRBV19 TRBD2 CASSRLAGGFGELFF TGTGCCAGTAGCCGACTAGCGGGGGGTTTCGGGGAGCTGTTTTTT
TRBJ2-2 - TRBV10-1 - CASSVGVGELFF TGCGCCAGCAGCGTAGGGGTCGGGGAGCTGTTTTTT
TRBJ1-1 few TRBV12-5 - CASGLSPLTEAFF TGTGCTAGTGGTTTATCCCCCCTGACGGAAGCTTTCTTT
TRBJ1-4 - TRBV2 - CASGVAVFEKLFF TGTGCCAGCGGGGTTGCTGTATTTGAAAAACTGTTTTTT
TRBJ2-7 many TRBV7-8 TRBD1 CASSLDRGYEQYF TGTGCCAGCAGCTTAGACAGGGGCTACGAGCAGTACTTC
TRBJ2-7 few TRBV20-1 - CSAVAGYFPYEQYF TGCAGTGCTGTTGCGGGGTATTTTCCCTACGAGCAGTACTTC
TRBJ1-1 - TRBV20-1 - CSARVPLSAGETEAFF TGCAGTGCTAGAGTTCCTCTTTCGGCAGGGGAGACTGAAGCTTTCTTT
TRBJ2-7 - TRBV5-4 - CASSSDSPYEQYF TGTGCCAGCAGCTCGGACAGCCCCTACGAGCAGTACTTC
TRBJ2-3 - TRBV9 - CASSPRPKSGDTQYF TGTGCCAGCAGCCCCCGCCCGAAAAGTGGGGATACGCAGTATTTT
TRBJ2-7 many TRBV18 - CASSPIQRSGDEQYF TGTGCCAGCTCACCAATCCAGCGTAGCGGTGACGAGCAGTACTTC
TRBJ2-7 - TRBV6-1 - CASSEARRAPEQYF TGTGCCAGCAGTGAAGCGCGTCGGGCGCCGGAGCAGTACTTC
TRBJ2-5 - TRBV27 - CASSRGTTQETQYF TGTGCCAGCAGTCGTGGGACGACCCAAGAGACCCAGTACTTC
TRBJ1-2 once TRBV6-2/TRBV6-3 - CASRGTSYGYTF TGTGCCAGCAGGGGAACCTCCTATGGCTACACCTTC
TRBJ2-3 - TRBV7-8 - CASSLPPVLLTGDTQYF TGTGCCAGCAGCCTTCCGCCGGTCCTTCTCACCGGAGATACGCAGTATTTT
TRBJ1-5 - TRBV30 - CAWKRQGKQPQHF TGTGCCTGGAAAAGGCAGGGAAAACAGCCCCAGCATTTT